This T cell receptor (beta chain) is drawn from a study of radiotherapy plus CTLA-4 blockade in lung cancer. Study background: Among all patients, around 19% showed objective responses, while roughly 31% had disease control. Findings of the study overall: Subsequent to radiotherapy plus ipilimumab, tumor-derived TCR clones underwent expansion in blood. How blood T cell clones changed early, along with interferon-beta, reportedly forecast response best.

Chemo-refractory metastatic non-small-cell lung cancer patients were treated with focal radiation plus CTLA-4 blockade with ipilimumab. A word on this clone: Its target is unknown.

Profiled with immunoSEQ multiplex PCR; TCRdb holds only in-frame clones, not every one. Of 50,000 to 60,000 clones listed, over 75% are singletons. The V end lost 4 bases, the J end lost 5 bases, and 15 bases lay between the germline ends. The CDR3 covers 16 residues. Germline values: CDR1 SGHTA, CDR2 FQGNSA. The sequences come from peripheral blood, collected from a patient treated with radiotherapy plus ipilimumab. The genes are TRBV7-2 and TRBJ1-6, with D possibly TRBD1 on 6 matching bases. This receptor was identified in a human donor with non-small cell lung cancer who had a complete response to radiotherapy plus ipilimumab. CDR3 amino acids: CASSSEQGMNNSPLHF. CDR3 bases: TGTGCCAGCAGCTCCGAACAGGGAATGAATAATTCACCCCTCCACTTT. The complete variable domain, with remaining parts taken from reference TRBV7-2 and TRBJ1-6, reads GAGVSQSPSNKVTEKGKDVELRCDPISGHTALYWYRQSLGQGLEFLIYFQGNSAPDKSGLPSDRFSAERTGGSVSTLTIQRTQQEDSAVYLCASSSEQGMNNSPLHFGNGTRLTVT.